These 3 T cell receptor beta chains were sequenced from one sample in a study of blood T cell repertoires in COVID-19. TCRdb keeps only in-frame clones here, not all; method: immunoSEQ multiplex PCR. Seen here are fewer than 200,000 clones, 76% observed once, and the top ten hold 3.5% to 4.5%. Sequenced input: peripheral blood. The receptors were sampled from an elderly woman with acute or convalescent COVID-19.

This clone has a single count. The rearrangement links TRBV7-8 to TRBJ2-3; 11 positions agree with TRBD2. Germline V gene lookup returns CDR1 SGHVS and CDR2 FQNEAQ. This CDR3 is built from 19 residues. V lost 1 base and J lost 0; bases outside the gene matches: 9. The DNA for the CDR3 is TGTGCCAGCAGCTTAGTTTTTGGTAGCGGGAGGGCTAGCACAGATACGCAGTATTTT. Protein sequence: CASSLVFGSGRASTDTQYF.

The chain is built from TRBV2 and TRBJ1-1; perhaps TRBD1 as D (5 bases). Germline CDR1 reads SNHLY; CDR2 reads FYNNEI. The CDR3 contains 13 residues. V lost 2 bases to trimming and J lost 5 bases, with 9 bases between them. CDR3 sequence: CASSEMGGTEAFF. CDR3 sequence (DNA): TGTGCCAGCAGTGAAATGGGGGGTACTGAAGCTTTCTTT.

This rearrangement joins TRBV2 to TRBJ2-1, with D possibly matching TRBD2 (5 bases). Trimming cost V 8 bases and J 2 bases, with 16 bases left between them. This CDR3 comprises 15 residues. Germline CDR1 SNHLY, CDR2 FYNNEI. CDR3 bases: TGTGCCAGCTCCGCGGAGGCCCTCGCCTACAATGAGCAGTTCTTC. Translating gives CASSAEALAYNEQFF.